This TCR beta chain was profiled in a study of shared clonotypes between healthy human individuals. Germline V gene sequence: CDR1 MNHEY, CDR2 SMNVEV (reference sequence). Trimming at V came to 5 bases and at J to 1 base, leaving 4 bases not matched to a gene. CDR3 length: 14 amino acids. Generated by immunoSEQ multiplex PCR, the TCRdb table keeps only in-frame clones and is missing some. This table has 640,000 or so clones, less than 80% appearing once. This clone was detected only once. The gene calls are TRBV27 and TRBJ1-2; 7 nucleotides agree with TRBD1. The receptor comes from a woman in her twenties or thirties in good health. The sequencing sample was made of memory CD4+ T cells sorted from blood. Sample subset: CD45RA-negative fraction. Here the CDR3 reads CASSGAGGNYGYTF. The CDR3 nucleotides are TGTGCCAGCAGTGGGGCAGGGGGTAACTATGGCTACACCTTC.